A selection of T cell receptor beta chains follows, all from one sample in a study of cytotoxic CD8 clonotypes in ibrutinib-treated CLL. The assay was immunoSEQ multiplex PCR, and TCRdb's table has in-frame clones only and misses some. The repertoire includes 200,000 to 250,000 clones, 79% of them detected once, and 11% sits in the top ten. The sample was PBMCs, taken after 12 months of ibrutinib treatment. The source is a human donor with chronic lymphocytic leukemia. Each CDR3 is given with its conserved first and last residue. A D gene is named only where the DNA matches it firmly. Size is omitted from some rows. Given values are once, few, many or a class for expanded clones.

>-|-|TRBV29-1|TRBJ2-1
CSVEGQTSSYNEQFF
TGCAGCGTTGAGGGGCAGACAAGCTCCTACAATGAGCAGTTCTTC
>-|-|TRBV19|TRBJ1-1
CASSIPLSGRPFF
TGTGCCAGTAGTATCCCCCTGAGCGGGAGGCCTTTCTTT
>-|-|TRBV2|TRBJ2-2
CASNRRGGTGELFF
TGTGCCAGCAATCGGAGGGGGGGCACCGGGGAGCTGTTTTTT
>-|few|TRBV7-8|TRBJ1-5
CASSIDPNQPQHF
TGTGCCAGCAGCATTGACCCGAATCAGCCCCAGCATTTT
>TRBD2|-|TRBV2|TRBJ2-2
CASSPIGGRDTGELFF
TGTGCCAGCAGTCCGATCGGGGGGAGGGATACCGGGGAGCTGTTTTTT
>-|-|TRBV19|TRBJ2-3
CASSRPGDFTDTQYF
TGTGCCAGTAGCCGCCCAGGGGATTTCACAGATACGCAGTATTTT
>-|few|TRBV7-9|TRBJ1-4
CASSLARENEKLFF
TGTGCCAGCAGCTTGGCCAGGGAAAATGAAAAACTGTTTTTT
>TRBD1|-|TRBV13|TRBJ2-5
CASSERTGVNQETQYF
TGTGCCAGCAGCGAGAGGACAGGGGTAAATCAAGAGACCCAGTACTTC
>-|-|TRBV18|TRBJ1-1
CASSPTVNTEAFF
TGTGCCAGCTCACCGACAGTGAACACTGAAGCTTTCTTT
>-|-|TRBV11-2|TRBJ2-1
CASSSRVGDYNEQFF
TGTGCCAGCAGCTCCAGGGTGGGGGATTACAATGAGCAGTTCTTC
>TRBD1|-|TRBV6-1|TRBJ1-1
CASSESGGQDPREEAFF
TGTGCCAGCAGTGAATCAGGAGGACAGGACCCAAGGGAGGAAGCTTTCTTT
>TRBD1|many|TRBV5-1|TRBJ2-7
CASSLSPGQGAYEQYF
TGCGCCAGCAGCCTCTCCCCGGGACAGGGGGCCTACGAGCAGTACTTC
>-|-|TRBV7-8|TRBJ2-7
CASSLGSNSYEQYF
TGTGCCAGCAGCTTAGGCAGCAACTCCTACGAGCAGTACTTC
>-|few|TRBV25-1|TRBJ2-2
CATTSRDGNTGELFF
TGTGCCACCACCTCCCGGGACGGGAACACCGGGGAGCTGTTTTTT
>-|few|TRBV30|TRBJ1-2
CAWSQIGQGYTF
TGTGCCTGGAGTCAGATAGGGCAAGGCTACACCTTC
>-|-|TRBV11-2|TRBJ2-5
CASSWGSFGETQYF
TGTGCCAGCAGCTGGGGATCTTTCGGGGAGACCCAGTACTTC
>-|-|TRBV15|TRBJ1-5
CATSSRLGGLAIKPQHF
TGTGCCACCAGCAGCCGCCTGGGGGGCTTAGCAATCAAACCCCAGCATTTT
>TRBD1|-|TRBV19|TRBJ1-1
CASGDRPINTEAFF
TGTGCCAGTGGGGACAGACCCATTAACACTGAAGCTTTCTTT
>-|few|TRBV19|TRBJ1-1
CASTTDRHTEAFF
TGTGCCAGTACCACCGACAGACACACTGAAGCTTTCTTT
>TRBD1|-|TRBV28|TRBJ1-2
CASSFSEGAGDNYGYTF
TGTGCCAGCAGTTTCAGCGAGGGGGCAGGGGATAACTATGGCTACACCTTC
>TRBD1|few|TRBV11-3|TRBJ1-5
CASSLHTGVGQPQHF
TGTGCCAGCAGCTTACACACAGGGGTAGGGCAGCCCCAGCATTTT
>TRBD1|few|TRBV28|TRBJ1-1
CASSFQDRETEAFF
TGTGCCAGCAGTTTTCAGGACAGGGAAACTGAAGCTTTCTTT
>-|-|TRBV4-1|TRBJ1-4
CASSPSIWEGEKLFF
TGCGCCAGCAGCCCGTCGATCTGGGAGGGTGAAAAACTGTTTTTT
>-|-|TRBV7-8|TRBJ1-1
CASSLVHRRRSTEAFF
TGTGCCAGCAGCTTAGTCCACAGGAGAAGATCCACTGAAGCTTTCTTT
>-|-|TRBV5-1|TRBJ1-3
CASSLENSGNTIYF
TGCGCCAGCAGCTTGGAAAATTCTGGAAACACCATATATTTT
>-|-|TRBV13|TRBJ2-1
CASSLGAWTTDNEQFF
TGTGCCAGCAGCTTAGGCGCCTGGACTACCGACAATGAGCAGTTCTTC
>-|once|TRBV5-1|TRBJ1-2
CASSPGAGPNYGYTF
TGCGCCAGCAGCCCGGGGGCAGGGCCGAACTATGGCTACACCTTC
>-|few|TRBV4-1|TRBJ2-1
CASSPRARDKPFF
TGCGCCAGCAGCCCGCGAGCCCGGGACAAACCGTTCTTC
>-|once|TRBV5-6|TRBJ1-3
CASSLTSSGNTIYF
TGTGCCAGCAGCCTGACTTCCTCTGGAAACACCATATATTTT
>-|few|TRBV4-1|TRBJ2-6
CASSRDGNSGANVLTF
TGCGCCAGCAGTCGCGACGGAAACTCTGGGGCCAACGTCCTGACTTTC
>-|-|TRBV5-1|TRBJ2-1
CASRWRPTNEQFF
TGCGCCAGCAGATGGAGGCCGACCAATGAGCAGTTCTTC
>-|-|TRBV2|TRBJ1-2
CASSEGQARLYGYTF
TGTGCCAGCAGTGAAGGGCAGGCTCGCCTCTATGGCTACACCTTC
>TRBD1|-|TRBV9|TRBJ2-1
CASSVGGQGMYNEQFF
TGTGCCAGCAGCGTAGGGGGACAGGGGATGTACAATGAGCAGTTCTTC
>-|many|TRBV7-9|TRBJ1-2
CASSLQANYGYTF
TGTGCCAGCAGCTTGCAGGCGAACTATGGCTACACCTTC
>TRBD1|-|TRBV5-1|TRBJ2-5
CASSLAGTGGLETQYF
TGCGCCAGCAGCCTCGCCGGGACAGGGGGTTTGGAGACCCAGTACTTC
>-|few|TRBV6-5|TRBJ1-2
CASRSTNYGYTF
TGTGCCAGCAGGTCTACTAACTATGGCTACACCTTC
>-|-|TRBV28|TRBJ1-5
CASSLLQSNQPQHF
TGTGCCAGCAGCTTACTACAAAGCAATCAGCCCCAGCATTTT
>-|-|TRBV10-3|TRBJ1-1
CAISESTLTRSSGTEAFF
TGTGCCATCAGTGAGTCGACTCTGACGAGGTCCTCGGGCACTGAAGCTTTCTTT
>-|few|TRBV5-1|TRBJ1-5
CASSGSPNQPQHF
TGCGCCAGCAGCGGCAGCCCAAATCAGCCCCAGCATTTT
>TRBD2|-|TRBV18|TRBJ2-1
CASSPSGLAGGPAEQFF
TGTGCCAGCTCACCCTCGGGACTAGCGGGAGGCCCAGCGGAGCAGTTCTTC
>TRBD1|-|TRBV19|TRBJ2-7
CASSTSGQGAYEQYF
TGTGCCAGTAGTACTTCGGGACAGGGGGCTTACGAGCAGTACTTC
>TRBD1|-|TRBV27|TRBJ2-5
CASSSYDRVGETQYF
TGTGCCAGCAGTTCCTATGACAGGGTTGGGGAGACCCAGTACTTC
>-|-|TRBV18|TRBJ2-7
CASSPAAGPFYEQYF
TGTGCCAGCTCTCCAGCGGCAGGTCCCTTCTACGAGCAGTACTTC
>-|-|TRBV4-2|TRBJ2-5
CASSQEGGAVGETQYF
TGTGCCAGCAGCCAAGAAGGGGGGGCCGTCGGTGAGACCCAGTACTTC
>TRBD2|-|TRBV7-3|TRBJ2-7
CASSFLAGGIEQYF
TGTGCCAGCAGCTTTTTGGCGGGAGGGATTGAGCAGTACTTC
>-|-|TRBV2|TRBJ2-1
CASTSGSYNEQFF
TGTGCCAGCACCAGCGGTTCCTACAATGAGCAGTTCTTC
>TRBD2|-|TRBV10-3|TRBJ2-7
CAIRGGTSGSSYEQYF
TGTGCCATCAGGGGGGGGACTAGCGGGAGCTCCTACGAGCAGTACTTC